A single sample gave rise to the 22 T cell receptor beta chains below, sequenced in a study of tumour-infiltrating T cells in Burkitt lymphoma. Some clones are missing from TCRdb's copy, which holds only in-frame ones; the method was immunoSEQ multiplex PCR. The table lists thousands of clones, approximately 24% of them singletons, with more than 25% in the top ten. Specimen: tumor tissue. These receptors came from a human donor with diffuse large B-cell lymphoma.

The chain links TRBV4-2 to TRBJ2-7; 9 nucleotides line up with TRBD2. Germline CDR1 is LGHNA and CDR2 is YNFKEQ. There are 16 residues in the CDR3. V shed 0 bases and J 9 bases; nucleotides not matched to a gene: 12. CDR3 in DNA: TGTGCCAGCAGCCAAGATGTTGGCGGGAGGGCCGGGGGGCAGTACTTC. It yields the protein CASSQDVGGRAGGQYF.

Here the CDR3 reads CASSAYFLAGGPKDSLSYEQFF. The CDR3 DNA is TGTGCCAGCAGCGCATACTTTCTAGCGGGAGGGCCGAAGGATAGCCTCTCGTATGAGCAGTTCTTC. V and J are TRBV13 and TRBJ2-1, with 12 bases aligning to TRBD2. The J segment lost 8 bases and the V segment lost 5 bases, leaving 28 bases of the junction unmatched. Looked up from germline, CDR1 is PRHDT and CDR2 is FYEKMQ (reference sequence). The CDR3 length is 22 residues.

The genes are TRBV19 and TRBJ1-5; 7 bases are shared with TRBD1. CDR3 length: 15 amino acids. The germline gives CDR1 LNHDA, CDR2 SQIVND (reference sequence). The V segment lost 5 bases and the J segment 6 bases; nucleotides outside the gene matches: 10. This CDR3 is CASSAGPGGVQPQHF. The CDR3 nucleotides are TGTGCCAGTAGTGCGGGCCCAGGGGGTGTTCAGCCCCAGCATTTT.

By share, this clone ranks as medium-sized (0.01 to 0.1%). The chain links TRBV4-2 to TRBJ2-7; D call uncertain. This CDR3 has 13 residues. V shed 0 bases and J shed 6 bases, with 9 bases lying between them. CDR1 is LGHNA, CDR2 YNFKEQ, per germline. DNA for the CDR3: TGTGCCAGCAGCCAAGACAGGTTCCTCGAGCAGTACTTC. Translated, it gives CASSQDRFLEQYF.

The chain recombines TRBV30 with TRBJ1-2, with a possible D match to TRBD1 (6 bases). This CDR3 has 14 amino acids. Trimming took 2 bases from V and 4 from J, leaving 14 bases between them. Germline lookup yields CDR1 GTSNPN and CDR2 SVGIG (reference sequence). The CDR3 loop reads CAWSTGFLGYGYTF. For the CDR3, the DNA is TGTGCCTGGAGTACAGGGTTTCTCGGCTATGGCTACACCTTC.

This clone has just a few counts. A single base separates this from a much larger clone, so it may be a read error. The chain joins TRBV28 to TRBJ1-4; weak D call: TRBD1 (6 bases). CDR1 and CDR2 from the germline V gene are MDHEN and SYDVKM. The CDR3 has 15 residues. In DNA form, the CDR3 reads TGTGCCAGCACCGTGAGTCAGGGGCCTCGGGAAAAACGGTTTTTT. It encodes CASTVSQGPREKRFF.

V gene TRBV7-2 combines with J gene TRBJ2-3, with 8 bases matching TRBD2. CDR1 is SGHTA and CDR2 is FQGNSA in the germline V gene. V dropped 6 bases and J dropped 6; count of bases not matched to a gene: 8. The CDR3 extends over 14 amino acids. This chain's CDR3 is CASSYSGTPDTQYF. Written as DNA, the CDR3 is TGTGCCAGCAGTTATAGCGGGACCCCCGATACGCAGTATTTT.

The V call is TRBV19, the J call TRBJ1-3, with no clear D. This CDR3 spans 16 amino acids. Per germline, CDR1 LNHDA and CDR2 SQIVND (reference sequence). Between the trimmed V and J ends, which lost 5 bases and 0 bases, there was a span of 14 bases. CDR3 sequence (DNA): TGTGCCAGTAGTGGGTCTACTCGACGCTCTGGAAACACCATATATTTT. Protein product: CASSGSTRRSGNTIYF.

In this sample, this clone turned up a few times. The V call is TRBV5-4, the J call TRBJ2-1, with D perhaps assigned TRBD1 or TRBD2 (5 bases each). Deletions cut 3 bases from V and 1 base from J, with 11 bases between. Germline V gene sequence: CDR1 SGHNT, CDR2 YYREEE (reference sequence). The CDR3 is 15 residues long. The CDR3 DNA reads TGTGCCAGCAGCTCCTTGGGACGGTCCTACAATGAGCAGTTCTTC. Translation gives CASSSLGRSYNEQFF.

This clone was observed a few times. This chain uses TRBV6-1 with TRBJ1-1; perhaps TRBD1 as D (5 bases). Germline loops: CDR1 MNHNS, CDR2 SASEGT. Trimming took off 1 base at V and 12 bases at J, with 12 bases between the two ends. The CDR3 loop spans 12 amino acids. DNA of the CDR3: TGTGCCAGCAGTGAAGTGGGGGAAGAGACTTTCTTT. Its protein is CASSEVGEETFF.

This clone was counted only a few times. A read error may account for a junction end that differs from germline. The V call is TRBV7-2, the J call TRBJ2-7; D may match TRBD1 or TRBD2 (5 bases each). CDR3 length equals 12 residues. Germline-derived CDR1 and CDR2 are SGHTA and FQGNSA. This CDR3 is CASSAAGTHFDF. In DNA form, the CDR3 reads TGTGCCAGCAGCGCCGCAGGGACCCATTTCGACTTC.

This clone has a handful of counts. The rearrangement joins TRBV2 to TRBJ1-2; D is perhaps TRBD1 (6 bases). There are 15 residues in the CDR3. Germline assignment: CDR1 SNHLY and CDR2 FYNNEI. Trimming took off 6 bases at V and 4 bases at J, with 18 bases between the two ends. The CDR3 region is CASRQSGDKVYGYTF. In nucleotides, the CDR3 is TGTGCCAGCAGGCAAAGCGGGGACAAAGTCTATGGCTACACCTTC.

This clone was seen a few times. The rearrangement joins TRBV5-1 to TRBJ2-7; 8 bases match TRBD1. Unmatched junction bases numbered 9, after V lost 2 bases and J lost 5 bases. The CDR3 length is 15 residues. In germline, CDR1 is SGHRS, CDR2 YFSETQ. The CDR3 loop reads CASSLGRDRFDEQYF. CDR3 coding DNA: TGCGCCAGCAGCTTAGGCCGGGACAGGTTCGACGAGCAGTACTTC. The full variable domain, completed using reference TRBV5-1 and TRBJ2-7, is KAGVTQTPRYLIKTRGQQVTLSCSPISGHRSVSWYQQTPGQGLQFLFEYFSETQRNKGNFPGRFSGRQFSNSRSEMNVSTLELGDSALYLCASSLGRDRFDEQYFGPGTRLTVT.

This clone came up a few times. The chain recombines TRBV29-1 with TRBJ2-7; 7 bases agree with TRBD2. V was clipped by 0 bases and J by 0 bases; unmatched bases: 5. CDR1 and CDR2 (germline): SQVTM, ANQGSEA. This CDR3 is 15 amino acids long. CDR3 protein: CSVEDHGRSSYEQYF. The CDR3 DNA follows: TGCAGCGTTGAAGATCACGGGAGGAGCTCCTACGAGCAGTACTTC.

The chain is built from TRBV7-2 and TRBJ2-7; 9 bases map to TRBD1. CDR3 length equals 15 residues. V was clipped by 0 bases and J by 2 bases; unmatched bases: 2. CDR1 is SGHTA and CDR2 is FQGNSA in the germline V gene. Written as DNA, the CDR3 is TGTGCCAGCAGCTTAGCCGGGACAGGGACCTACGAGCAGTACTTC. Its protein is CASSLAGTGTYEQYF.

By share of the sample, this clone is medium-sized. CDR3 residues: CASSLGAVPYEQYF. The CDR3 nucleotides are TGTGCCAGCAGCTTAGGGGCGGTTCCCTACGAGCAGTACTTC. V is TRBV7-6 and J is TRBJ2-7; D unresolved. This CDR3 contains 14 residues. Germline loops: CDR1 SGHVS, CDR2 FNYEAQ. The V gene lost 1 base and the J gene lost 2 bases, with 9 bases spanning the gap.

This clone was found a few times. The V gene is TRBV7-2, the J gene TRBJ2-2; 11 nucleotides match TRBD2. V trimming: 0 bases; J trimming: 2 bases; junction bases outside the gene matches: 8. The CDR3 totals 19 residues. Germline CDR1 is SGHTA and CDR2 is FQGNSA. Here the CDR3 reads CASSLAIDSGRVNTGELFF. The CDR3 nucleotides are TGTGCCAGCAGCTTAGCGATCGATAGCGGGAGGGTTAACACCGGGGAGCTGTTTTTT.

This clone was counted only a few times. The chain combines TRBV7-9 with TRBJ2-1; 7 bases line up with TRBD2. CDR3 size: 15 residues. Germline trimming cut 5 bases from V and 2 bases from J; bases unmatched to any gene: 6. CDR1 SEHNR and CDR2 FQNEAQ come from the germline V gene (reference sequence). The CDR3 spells CASSIRTRTYNEQFF. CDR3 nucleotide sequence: TGTGCCAGCAGCATTCGGACTAGAACCTACAATGAGCAGTTCTTC.

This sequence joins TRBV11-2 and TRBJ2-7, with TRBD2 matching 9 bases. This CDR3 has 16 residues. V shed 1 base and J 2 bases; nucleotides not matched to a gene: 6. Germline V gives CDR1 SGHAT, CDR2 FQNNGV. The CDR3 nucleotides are TGTGCCAGCAGCTTAGCGAGGGCTAGCGGGACCTACGAGCAGTACTTC. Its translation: CASSLARASGTYEQYF.

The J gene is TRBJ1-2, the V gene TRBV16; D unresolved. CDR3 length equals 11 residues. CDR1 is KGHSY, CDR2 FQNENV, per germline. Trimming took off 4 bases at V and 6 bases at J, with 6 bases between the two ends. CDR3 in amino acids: CASSPVDGYTF. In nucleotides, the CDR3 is TGTGCCAGCAGCCCGGTAGATGGCTACACCTTC.

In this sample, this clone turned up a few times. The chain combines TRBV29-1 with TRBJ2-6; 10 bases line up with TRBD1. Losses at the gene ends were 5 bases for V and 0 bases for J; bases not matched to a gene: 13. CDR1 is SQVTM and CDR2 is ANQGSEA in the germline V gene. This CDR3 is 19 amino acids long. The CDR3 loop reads CSVFWVGQGRNSGANVLTF. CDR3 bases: TGCAGCGTTTTCTGGGTGGGACAGGGGCGCAACTCTGGGGCCAACGTCCTGACTTTC.

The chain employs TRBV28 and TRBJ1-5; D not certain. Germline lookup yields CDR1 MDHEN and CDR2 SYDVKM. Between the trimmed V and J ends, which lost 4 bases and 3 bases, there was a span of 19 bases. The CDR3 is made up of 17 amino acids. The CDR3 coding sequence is TGTGCCAGCAGTTCCCCCAAAACTCTATCATCCAATCAGCCCCAGCATTTT. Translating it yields CASSSPKTLSSNQPQHF.